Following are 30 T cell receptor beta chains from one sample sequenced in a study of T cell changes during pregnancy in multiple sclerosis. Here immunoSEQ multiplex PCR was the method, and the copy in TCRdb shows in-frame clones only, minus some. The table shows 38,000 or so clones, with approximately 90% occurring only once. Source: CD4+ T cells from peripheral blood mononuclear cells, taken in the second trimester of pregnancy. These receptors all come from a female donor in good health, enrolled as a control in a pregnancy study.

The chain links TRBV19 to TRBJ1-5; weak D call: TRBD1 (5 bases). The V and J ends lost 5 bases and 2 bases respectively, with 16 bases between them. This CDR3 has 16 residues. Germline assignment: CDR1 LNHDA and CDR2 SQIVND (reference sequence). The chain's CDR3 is CASSAQGKVRNQPQHF. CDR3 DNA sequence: TGTGCCAGTAGTGCGCAGGGTAAAGTGCGCAATCAGCCCCAGCATTTT.

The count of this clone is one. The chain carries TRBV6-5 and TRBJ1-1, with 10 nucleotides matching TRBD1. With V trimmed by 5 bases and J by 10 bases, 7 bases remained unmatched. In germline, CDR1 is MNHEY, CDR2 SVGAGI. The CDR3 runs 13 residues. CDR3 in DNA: TGTGCCAGCAGTCAGACAGGGGGCCTAATAGCTTTCTTT. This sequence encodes CASSQTGGLIAFF.

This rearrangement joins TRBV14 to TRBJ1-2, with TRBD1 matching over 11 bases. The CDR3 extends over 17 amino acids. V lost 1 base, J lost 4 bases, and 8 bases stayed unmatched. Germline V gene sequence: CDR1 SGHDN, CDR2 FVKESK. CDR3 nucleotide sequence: TGTGCCAGCAGCCAAGGAGGAGGACAGGGGGCTCCCTATGGCTACACCTTC. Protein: CASSQGGGQGAPYGYTF. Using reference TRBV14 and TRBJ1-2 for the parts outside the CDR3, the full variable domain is EAGVTQFPSHSVIEKGQTVTLRCDPISGHDNLYWYRRVMGKEIKFLLHFVKESKQDESGMPNNRFLAERTGGTYSTLKVQPAELEDSGVYFCASSQGGGQGAPYGYTFGSGTRLTVV.

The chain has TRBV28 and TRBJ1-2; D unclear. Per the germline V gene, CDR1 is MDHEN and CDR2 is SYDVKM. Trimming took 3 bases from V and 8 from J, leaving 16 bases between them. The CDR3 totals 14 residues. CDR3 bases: TGTGCCAGCAGTTTCCGACGCCACAGCCGGGGCTACACCTTC. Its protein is CASSFRRHSRGYTF.

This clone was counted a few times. Written as DNA, the CDR3 is TGTGCCATCAGTGAGTCGATGAATAGGGGATTCACCGGGGAGCTGTTTTTT. The encoded protein is CAISESMNRGFTGELFF. The chain uses TRBV10-3 and TRBJ2-2; the D gene is possibly TRBD1 (5 bases). The V gene lost 0 bases and the J gene lost 4 bases, with 15 bases spanning the gap. The CDR3 consists of 17 residues. Germline lookup yields CDR1 ENHRY and CDR2 SYGVKD.

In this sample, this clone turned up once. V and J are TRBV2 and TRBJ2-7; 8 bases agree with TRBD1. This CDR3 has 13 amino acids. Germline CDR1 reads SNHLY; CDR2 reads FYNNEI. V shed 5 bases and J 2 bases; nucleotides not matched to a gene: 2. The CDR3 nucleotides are TGTGCCAGCAGTACGGACAGGGCCTACGAGCAGTACTTC. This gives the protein CASSTDRAYEQYF.

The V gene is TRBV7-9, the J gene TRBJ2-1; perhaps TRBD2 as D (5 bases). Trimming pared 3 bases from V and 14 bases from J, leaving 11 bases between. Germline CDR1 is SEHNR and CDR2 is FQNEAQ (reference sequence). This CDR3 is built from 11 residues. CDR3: CASSFTSYEFF. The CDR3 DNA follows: TGTGCCAGCAGCTTCACTAGTTATGAGTTCTTC. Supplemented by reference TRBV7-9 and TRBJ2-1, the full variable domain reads DTGVSQNPRHKITKRGQNVTFRCDPISEHNRLYWYRQTLGQGPEFLTYFQNEAQLEKSRLLSDRFSAERPKGSFSTLEIQRTEQGDSAMYLCASSFTSYEFFGPGTRLTVL.

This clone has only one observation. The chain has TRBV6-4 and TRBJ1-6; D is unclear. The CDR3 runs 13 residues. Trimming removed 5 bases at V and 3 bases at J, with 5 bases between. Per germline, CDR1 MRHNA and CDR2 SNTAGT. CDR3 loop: CASSRDYNSPLHF. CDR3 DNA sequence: TGTGCCAGCAGTCGGGACTATAATTCACCCCTCCACTTT.

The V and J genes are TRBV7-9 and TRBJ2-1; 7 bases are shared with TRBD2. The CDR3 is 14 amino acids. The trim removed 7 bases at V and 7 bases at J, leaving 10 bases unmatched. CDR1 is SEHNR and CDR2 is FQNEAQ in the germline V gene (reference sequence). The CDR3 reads CASKEAGVANEQFF. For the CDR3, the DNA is TGTGCCAGCAAAGAGGCGGGGGTAGCAAATGAGCAGTTCTTC. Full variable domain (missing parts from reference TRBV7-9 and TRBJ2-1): DTGVSQNPRHKITKRGQNVTFRCDPISEHNRLYWYRQTLGQGPEFLTYFQNEAQLEKSRLLSDRFSAERPKGSFSTLEIQRTEQGDSAMYLCASKEAGVANEQFFGPGTRLTVL.

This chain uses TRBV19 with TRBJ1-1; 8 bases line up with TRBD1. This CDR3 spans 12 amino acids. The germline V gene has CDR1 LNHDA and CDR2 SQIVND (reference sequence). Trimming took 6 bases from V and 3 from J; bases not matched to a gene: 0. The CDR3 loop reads CASRDRDTEAFF. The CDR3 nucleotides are TGTGCCAGTAGGGACAGGGACACTGAAGCTTTCTTT. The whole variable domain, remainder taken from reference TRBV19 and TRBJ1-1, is DGGITQSPKYLFRKEGQNVTLSCEQNLNHDAMYWYRQDPGQGLRLIYYSQIVNDFQKGDIAEGYSVSREKKESFPLTVTSAQKNPTAFYLCASRDRDTEAFFGQGTRLTVV.

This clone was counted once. The CDR3 sequence: CASSQVGHSSYNEQFF. CDR3 DNA sequence: TGCGCCAGCAGCCAAGTTGGGCATAGCTCCTACAATGAGCAGTTCTTC. The chain carries TRBV4-1 and TRBJ2-1; D remains unclear. The CDR3 is 16 amino acids. Trimming shortened V by 1 base and J by 0 bases, and 10 bases separated the two germline ends. CDR1 is MGHRA and CDR2 is YSYEKL in the germline V gene.

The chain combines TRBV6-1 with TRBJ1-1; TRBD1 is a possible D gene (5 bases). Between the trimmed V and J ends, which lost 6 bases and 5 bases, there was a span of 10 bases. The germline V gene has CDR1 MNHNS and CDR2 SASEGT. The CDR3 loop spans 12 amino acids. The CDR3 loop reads CASRRRGTEAFF. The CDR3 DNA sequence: TGTGCCAGCAGAAGACGGGGGACTGAAGCTTTCTTT.

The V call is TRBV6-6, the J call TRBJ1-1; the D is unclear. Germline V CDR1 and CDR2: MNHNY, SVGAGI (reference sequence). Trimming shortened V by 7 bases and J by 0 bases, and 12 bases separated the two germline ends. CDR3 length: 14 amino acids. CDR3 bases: TGTGCCAGCACCAGAGGGAGTATGAACACTGAAGCTTTCTTT. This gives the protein CASTRGSMNTEAFF.

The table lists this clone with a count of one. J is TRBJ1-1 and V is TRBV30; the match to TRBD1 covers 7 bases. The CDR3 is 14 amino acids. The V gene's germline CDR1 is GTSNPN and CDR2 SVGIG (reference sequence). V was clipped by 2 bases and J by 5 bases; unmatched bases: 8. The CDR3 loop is CAWSMTGLETEAFF. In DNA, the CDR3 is TGTGCCTGGAGTATGACAGGGCTTGAAACTGAAGCTTTCTTT.

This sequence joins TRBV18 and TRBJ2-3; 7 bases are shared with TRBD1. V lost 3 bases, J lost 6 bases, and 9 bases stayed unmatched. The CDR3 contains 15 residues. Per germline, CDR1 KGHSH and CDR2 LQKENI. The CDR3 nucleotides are TGTGCCAGCTCACCCCAGACAGGGTTAATTGATACGCAGTATTTT. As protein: CASSPQTGLIDTQYF. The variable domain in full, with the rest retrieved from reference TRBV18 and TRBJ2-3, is NAGVMQNPRHLVRRRGQEARLRCSPMKGHSHVYWYRQLPEEGLKFMVYLQKENIIDESGMPKERFSAEFPKEGPSILRIQQVVRGDSAAYFCASSPQTGLIDTQYFGPGTRLTVL.

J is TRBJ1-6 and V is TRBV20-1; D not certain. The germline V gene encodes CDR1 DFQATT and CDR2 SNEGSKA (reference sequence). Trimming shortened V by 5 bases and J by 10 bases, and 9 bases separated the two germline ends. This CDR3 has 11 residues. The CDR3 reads CSAGEGSPLHF. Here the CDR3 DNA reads TGCAGTGCTGGGGAGGGATCACCCCTCCACTTT.

DNA for the CDR3: TGTGCCAGCAGCTTAATTCTTGGGGGGAATTCACCCCTCCACTTT. It codes for CASSLILGGNSPLHF. The chain is built from TRBV7-2 and TRBJ1-6; possible D gene TRBD1, 5 bases. Germline values: CDR1 SGHTA, CDR2 FQGNSA. V gave up 2 bases and J gave up 7 bases, with 12 bases separating them. The CDR3 extends over 15 amino acids.

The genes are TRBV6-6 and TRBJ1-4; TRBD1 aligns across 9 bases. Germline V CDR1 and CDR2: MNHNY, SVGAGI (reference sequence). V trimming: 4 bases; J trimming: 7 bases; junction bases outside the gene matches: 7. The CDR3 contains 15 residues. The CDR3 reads CASSWTGQGSEKLFF. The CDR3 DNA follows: TGTGCCAGCAGTTGGACGGGACAGGGTTCTGAAAAACTGTTTTTT.

CDR3: CASSFQGGQPQHF. For the CDR3, the DNA is TGTGCCAGCAGCTTCCAGGGGGGCCAGCCCCAGCATTTT. The rearrangement uses TRBV7-3 and TRBJ1-5; TRBD1 matches at 7 bases. The CDR3 covers 13 residues. Germline-derived CDR1 and CDR2 are SGHTA and FQGTGA. The V and J ends lost 3 bases and 7 bases, in that order; junction bases with no gene match: 3.

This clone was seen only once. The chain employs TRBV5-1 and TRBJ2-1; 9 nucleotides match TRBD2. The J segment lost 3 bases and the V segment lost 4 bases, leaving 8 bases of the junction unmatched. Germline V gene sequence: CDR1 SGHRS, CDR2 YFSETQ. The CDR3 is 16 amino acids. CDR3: CASSPKASGDYNEQFF. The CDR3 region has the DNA TGCGCCAGCAGCCCCAAGGCTAGCGGGGACTACAATGAGCAGTTCTTC.

The DNA for the CDR3 is TGTGCCAGCAGCTTAGCTAGGGAGGGGGGGGAAGCTTTCTTT. The encoded protein is CASSLAREGGEAFF. This chain connects TRBV7-2 to TRBJ1-1; perhaps TRBD1 as D (6 bases). The V end lost 0 bases, the J end lost 8 bases, and 13 bases lay between the germline ends. Germline loops: CDR1 SGHTA, CDR2 FQGNSA. The CDR3 runs 14 residues.

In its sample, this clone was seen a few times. The CDR3 bases are TGTGCCAGCAGTTACGATCCCCGGCGGGCCTCACCCCTCCACTTT. Residues: CASSYDPRRASPLHF. The chain combines TRBV6-5 with TRBJ1-6, with D hard to call. The V end lost 2 bases, the J end lost 10 bases, and 15 bases lay between the germline ends. CDR3 length equals 15 residues. Germline CDR1 MNHEY, CDR2 SVGAGI.

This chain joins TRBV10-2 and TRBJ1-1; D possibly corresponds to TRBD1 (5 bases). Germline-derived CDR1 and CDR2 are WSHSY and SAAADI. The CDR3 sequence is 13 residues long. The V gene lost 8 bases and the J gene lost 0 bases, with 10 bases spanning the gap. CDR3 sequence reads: CASQGRVNTEAFF. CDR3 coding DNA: TGCGCCAGCCAGGGCAGAGTGAACACTGAAGCTTTCTTT.

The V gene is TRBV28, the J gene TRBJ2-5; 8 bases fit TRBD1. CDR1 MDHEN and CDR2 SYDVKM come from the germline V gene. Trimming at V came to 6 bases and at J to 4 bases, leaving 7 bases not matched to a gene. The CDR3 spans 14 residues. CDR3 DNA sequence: TGTGCCAGCAGGGGGACAGGCGGTCGAGAGACCCAGTACTTC. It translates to CASRGTGGRETQYF.

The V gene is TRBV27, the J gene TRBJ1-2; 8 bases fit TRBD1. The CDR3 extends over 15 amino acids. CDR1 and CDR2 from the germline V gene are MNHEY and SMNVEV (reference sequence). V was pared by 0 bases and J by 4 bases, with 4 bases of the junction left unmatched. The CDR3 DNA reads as TGTGCCAGCAGTTTATCCCCCCAGGGGGCCTATGGCTACACCTTC. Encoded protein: CASSLSPQGAYGYTF.

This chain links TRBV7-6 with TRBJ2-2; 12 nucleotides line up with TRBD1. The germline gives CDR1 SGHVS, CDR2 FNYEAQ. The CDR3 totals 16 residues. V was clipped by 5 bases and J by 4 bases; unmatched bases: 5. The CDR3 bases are TGTGCCAGCAGCCCTGGGACAGGGGGCGTCACCGGGGAGCTGTTTTTT. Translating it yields CASSPGTGGVTGELFF.

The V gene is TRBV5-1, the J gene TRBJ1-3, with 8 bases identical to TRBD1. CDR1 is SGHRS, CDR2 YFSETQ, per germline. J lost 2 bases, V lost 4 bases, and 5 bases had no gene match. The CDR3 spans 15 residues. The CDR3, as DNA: TGCGCCAGCAGCCTTTCGACAGGGGCTGGAAACACCATATATTTT. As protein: CASSLSTGAGNTIYF. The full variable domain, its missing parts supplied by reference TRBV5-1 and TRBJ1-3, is KAGVTQTPRYLIKTRGQQVTLSCSPISGHRSVSWYQQTPGQGLQFLFEYFSETQRNKGNFPGRFSGRQFSNSRSEMNVSTLELGDSALYLCASSLSTGAGNTIYFGEGSWLTVV.

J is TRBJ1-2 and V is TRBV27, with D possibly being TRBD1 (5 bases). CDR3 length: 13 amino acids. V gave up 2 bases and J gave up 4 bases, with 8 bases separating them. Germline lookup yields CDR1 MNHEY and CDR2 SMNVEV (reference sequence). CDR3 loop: CASSLRRGYGYTF. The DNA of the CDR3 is TGTGCCAGCAGTTTACGAAGGGGCTATGGCTACACCTTC.

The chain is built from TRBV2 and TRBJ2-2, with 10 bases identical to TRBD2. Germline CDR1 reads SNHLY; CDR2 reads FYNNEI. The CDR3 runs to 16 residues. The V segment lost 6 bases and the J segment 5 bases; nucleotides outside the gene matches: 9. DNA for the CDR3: TGTGCCAGCAGCTTACTAGCGGGGCCCGGTACCGGGGAGCTGTTTTTT. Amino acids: CASSLLAGPGTGELFF.

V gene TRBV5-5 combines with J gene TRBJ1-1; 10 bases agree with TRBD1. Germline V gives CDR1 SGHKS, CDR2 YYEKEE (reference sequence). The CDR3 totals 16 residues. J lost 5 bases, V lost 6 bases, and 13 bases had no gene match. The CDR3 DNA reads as TGTGCCAGCATAGCCCGAGGGACAGGGGTAATGACTGAAGCTTTCTTT. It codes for CASIARGTGVMTEAFF.